A selection of T cell receptor beta chains follows, all from one sample in a study of breast tumors, draining lymph nodes, adjacent tissues. TCRdb reanalysed the multiplex PCR reads using MiXCR and keeps one entry per CDR3 protein. The top ten hold less than 25% of the sample, which has fewer than 25,000 distinct CDR3 sequences, roughly 40% seen once. Material: breast tumor tissue. These receptors were obtained from a female donor with breast cancer. Some clones in this sample may be carry-over from other donors' samples. Each CDR3 is given with its conserved first and last residue. D genes are given only for firm matches. Rows give clone size only sometimes, using once, few, many, or a class for an expanded clone.

V gene: TRBV20-1
D gene: NA
clone size: once
J gene: TRBJ2-7
CDR3 DNA: TGCAGTGCCGAGGTGGGGGCGAGCTTTGCCGAGCAGTACTTC
CDR3 protein: CSAEVGASFAEQYF

V gene: TRBV12-3/TRBV12-4
D gene: TRBD1
clone size: NA
J gene: TRBJ1-2
CDR3 DNA: TGTGCCAGCAGGTTCGGGACAGGGGTCTATGGCTACACCTTC
CDR3 protein: CASRFGTGVYGYTF

V gene: TRBV9
D gene: TRBD1
clone size: NA
J gene: TRBJ1-2
CDR3 DNA: TGTGCCAGCAGCCCGAACAGGGGCGGCTACACCTTC
CDR3 protein: CASSPNRGGYTF

V gene: TRBV18
D gene: NA
clone size: few
J gene: TRBJ2-3
CDR3 DNA: TGTGCCAGCTCACCTCCCGGGCGGCAGGGCCGTGATACGCAGTATTTT
CDR3 protein: CASSPPGRQGRDTQYF

V gene: TRBV20-1
D gene: TRBD1
clone size: many
J gene: TRBJ1-4
CDR3 DNA: TGCAGTGCTAGAGAGATGCCCCGGGGCCCAGGGGGAGAAAAACTGTTTTTT
CDR3 protein: CSAREMPRGPGGEKLFF

V gene: TRBV27
D gene: TRBD1
clone size: NA
J gene: TRBJ2-7
CDR3 DNA: TGTGCCACGGGCAGGGGGAACTACGAGCAGTACTTC
CDR3 protein: CATGRGNYEQYF

V gene: TRBV27
D gene: NA
clone size: few
J gene: TRBJ2-2
CDR3 DNA: TGTGCCAGCAGGCAAGATCCAGGGGACAACACCGGGGAGCTGTTTTTT
CDR3 protein: CASRQDPGDNTGELFF

V gene: TRBV29-1
D gene: TRBD1
clone size: few
J gene: TRBJ2-7
CDR3 DNA: TGCAGCGTGGGGACAGGGGGGTTTAGCGAGCAGTACTTC
CDR3 protein: CSVGTGGFSEQYF

V gene: TRBV7-9
D gene: NA
clone size: once
J gene: TRBJ1-3
CDR3 DNA: TGTGCCAGCAGGACAGGTGCGGGACCTGGAAACACCATATATTTT
CDR3 protein: CASRTGAGPGNTIYF

V gene: TRBV6-2/TRBV6-3
D gene: TRBD2
clone size: NA
J gene: TRBJ2-2
CDR3 DNA: TGTGCCAGCCTTAGCGGGGCCGGGGAGCTGTTTTTT
CDR3 protein: CASLSGAGELFF

V gene: TRBV11-2
D gene: TRBD1
clone size: NA
J gene: TRBJ2-2
CDR3 DNA: TGTGCCAGCAGCAAGGGACAGGGGGCCCACGGGGAGCTGTTTTTT
CDR3 protein: CASSKGQGAHGELFF

V gene: TRBV5-1
D gene: TRBD2
clone size: NA
J gene: TRBJ2-3
CDR3 DNA: TGCGCCAGCAGCTTGGCCGGTAGCGGGGGGAGCATGAGCACAGATACGCAGTATTTT
CDR3 protein: CASSLAGSGGSMSTDTQYF

V gene: TRBV12-3/TRBV12-4
D gene: TRBD2
clone size: many
J gene: TRBJ2-3
CDR3 DNA: TGTGCCAGCAGACGATCGAGAAGCGGGGGCACAGATACGCAGTATTTT
CDR3 protein: CASRRSRSGGTDTQYF

V gene: TRBV4-2
D gene: TRBD2
clone size: many
J gene: TRBJ2-5
CDR3 DNA: TGTGCCAGCAGTCAAGGGACTAGCGGGAACCAAGAGACCCAGTACTTC
CDR3 protein: CASSQGTSGNQETQYF

V gene: TRBV7-9
D gene: TRBD2
clone size: NA
J gene: TRBJ2-2
CDR3 DNA: TGTGCCAGCAGCTTCAGCGGGGAGCCGTTTTTT
CDR3 protein: CASSFSGEPFF

V gene: TRBV30
D gene: TRBD1
clone size: many
J gene: TRBJ1-3
CDR3 DNA: TGTGCCTGGGGGACAGGGTCCGGAAACACCATATATTTT
CDR3 protein: CAWGTGSGNTIYF

V gene: TRBV7-8
D gene: NA
clone size: many
J gene: TRBJ2-1
CDR3 DNA: TGTGCCAGCAGCAAGGCGGCAGGGAAAAATGAGCAGTTCTTC
CDR3 protein: CASSKAAGKNEQFF

V gene: TRBV11-3
D gene: TRBD1
clone size: NA
J gene: TRBJ2-3
CDR3 DNA: TGTGCCAGCAGCTCCAGGGGGCTGGGAGATACGCAGTATTTT
CDR3 protein: CASSSRGLGDTQYF

V gene: TRBV2
D gene: TRBD1
clone size: many
J gene: TRBJ1-6
CDR3 DNA: TGTGCCAGCAGCCTGGGACAGCCATCCCTCCACTTT
CDR3 protein: CASSLGQPSLHF

V gene: TRBV7-6
D gene: NA
clone size: NA
J gene: TRBJ1-4
CDR3 DNA: TGTGCCAGCAGCTTTTCCGGGGGTGAAAAACTGTTTTTT
CDR3 protein: CASSFSGGEKLFF

V gene: TRBV5-8
D gene: NA
clone size: NA
J gene: TRBJ2-3
CDR3 DNA: TGTGCCAGCAGGCAGGAGGGCACAGATACACAGTATTTT
CDR3 protein: CASRQEGTDTQYF

V gene: TRBV5-1
D gene: NA
clone size: NA
J gene: TRBJ1-1
CDR3 DNA: TGCGCCAGCAGCAGGGTGCCGAACACTGAAGCTTTCTTT
CDR3 protein: CASSRVPNTEAFF

V gene: TRBV20-1
D gene: NA
clone size: medium-sized
J gene: TRBJ1-4
CDR3 DNA: TGCAGTGCTAGAGCTCTTAATTCCTTCACTAATGAAAAACTGTTTTTT
CDR3 protein: CSARALNSFTNEKLFF

V gene: TRBV7-2
D gene: TRBD1
clone size: many
J gene: TRBJ1-4
CDR3 DNA: TGTGCCAGCAGCTTAGCCACAGGGGACGGAGAAAAACTGTTTTTT
CDR3 protein: CASSLATGDGEKLFF

V gene: TRBV5-4
D gene: TRBD1
clone size: NA
J gene: TRBJ1-4
CDR3 DNA: TGTGCCAGCAGCTTGGCCTATCAGGGGGGTGAAAAACTGTTTTTT
CDR3 protein: CASSLAYQGGEKLFF

V gene: TRBV11-2
D gene: TRBD1
clone size: medium-sized
J gene: TRBJ2-5
CDR3 DNA: TGTGCCAGCAGCAAGGGACAGGGGGCCCACGGGGAGACCCAGTACTTC
CDR3 protein: CASSKGQGAHGETQYF

V gene: TRBV18
D gene: NA
clone size: many
J gene: TRBJ1-4
CDR3 DNA: TGTGCCAGCTCACGGGACAATGAAAAACTGTTTTTT
CDR3 protein: CASSRDNEKLFF

V gene: TRBV7-8
D gene: NA
clone size: many
J gene: TRBJ2-1
CDR3 DNA: TGTGCCAGCAGCTTATTTGAGGGGCTAGCTACTACTCAGGGGTTCTTC
CDR3 protein: CASSLFEGLATTQGFF

V gene: TRBV30
D gene: NA
clone size: many
J gene: TRBJ2-6
CDR3 DNA: TGTGCCTGGAGCCCCGGAATCTCTGGGGCCAACGTCCTGACTTTC
CDR3 protein: CAWSPGISGANVLTF

V gene: TRBV12-3/TRBV12-4
D gene: NA
clone size: NA
J gene: TRBJ2-5
CDR3 DNA: TGTGCCAGCAGCCTGGACAGACGAGGGGAGACCCAGTACTTC
CDR3 protein: CASSLDRRGETQYF

V gene: TRBV7-3
D gene: TRBD1
clone size: NA
J gene: TRBJ2-1
CDR3 DNA: TGTGCCAGCAGACAGGGGAGATCCTACAATGAGCAGTTCTTC
CDR3 protein: CASRQGRSYNEQFF

V gene: TRBV2
D gene: NA
clone size: many
J gene: TRBJ1-2
CDR3 DNA: TGTGCCAGCAGTCCAACAGGATCCTATGGCTACACCTTC
CDR3 protein: CASSPTGSYGYTF

V gene: TRBV24-1
D gene: TRBD2
clone size: medium-sized
J gene: TRBJ2-5
CDR3 DNA: TGTGCCACCAGTGCCCGGCGGACTAGTGGGACCCAGTACTTC
CDR3 protein: CATSARRTSGTQYF

V gene: TRBV19
D gene: TRBD1
clone size: few
J gene: TRBJ2-1
CDR3 DNA: TGTGCCAGTAGGCCCGGACAGGGGGCGTTTGATGAGCAGTTCTTC
CDR3 protein: CASRPGQGAFDEQFF

V gene: TRBV7-9
D gene: NA
clone size: many
J gene: TRBJ2-5
CDR3 DNA: TGTGCCAGCAGCCCCTCACAGGTCCAAGAGACCCAGTACTTC
CDR3 protein: CASSPSQVQETQYF

V gene: TRBV12-3/TRBV12-4
D gene: TRBD2
clone size: NA
J gene: TRBJ2-1
CDR3 DNA: TGTGCCAGCAGTTTACGGGGGGGCAATGAGCAGTTCTTC
CDR3 protein: CASSLRGGNEQFF

V gene: TRBV4-1
D gene: TRBD2
clone size: many
J gene: TRBJ2-6
CDR3 DNA: TGCGCCAGCAGCCAAGGCCCCATCGGTCGGGAGGCGAGCTCTGGGGCCAACGTCCTGACTTTC
CDR3 protein: CASSQGPIGREASSGANVLTF

V gene: TRBV29-1
D gene: TRBD1
clone size: NA
J gene: TRBJ2-7
CDR3 DNA: TGCAGCGTTATGGTAAGACAGGGGGACTACGAGCAGTACTTC
CDR3 protein: CSVMVRQGDYEQYF

V gene: TRBV15
D gene: TRBD2
clone size: many
J gene: TRBJ2-1
CDR3 DNA: TGTGCCACCCGGGGGGGATTAGGTCTGGGGGATGAGCAGTTCTTC
CDR3 protein: CATRGGLGLGDEQFF

V gene: TRBV20-1
D gene: NA
clone size: NA
J gene: TRBJ2-1
CDR3 DNA: TGCAGTGCAATTGGACTAACGATCTACAATGAGCAGTTCTTC
CDR3 protein: CSAIGLTIYNEQFF

V gene: TRBV19
D gene: NA
clone size: NA
J gene: TRBJ2-5
CDR3 DNA: NA
CDR3 protein: CASSRTGGDEKLFFGSGTQYF

V gene: TRBV7-8
D gene: NA
clone size: many
J gene: TRBJ2-7
CDR3 DNA: TGTGCCAGCAGCTGGCTAGCTACCTACGAGCAGTACTTC
CDR3 protein: CASSWLATYEQYF

V gene: TRBV14
D gene: NA
clone size: many
J gene: TRBJ2-7
CDR3 DNA: TGTGCCAGCAGCCATGACGGGGGTATCGAGCAGTACTTC
CDR3 protein: CASSHDGGIEQYF

V gene: TRBV20-1
D gene: TRBD2
clone size: many
J gene: TRBJ2-7
CDR3 DNA: TGCAGTGCTAGATGGGGCGGGAGGGCCTGGGAGCAGTACTTC
CDR3 protein: CSARWGGRAWEQYF

V gene: TRBV7-9
D gene: TRBD1
clone size: NA
J gene: TRBJ2-7
CDR3 DNA: TGTGCCAGCGCCAGGGGGCGAGAGCAGTACTTC
CDR3 protein: CASARGREQYF

V gene: TRBV24-1
D gene: TRBD1
clone size: NA
J gene: TRBJ2-3
CDR3 DNA: TGTGCCACCAGTGACTTAAGGACAGGGGCAAGCACAGATACGCAGTATTTT
CDR3 protein: CATSDLRTGASTDTQYF

V gene: TRBV20-1
D gene: NA
clone size: NA
J gene: TRBJ2-5
CDR3 DNA: TGCAGTGCTCCGATAGGGGGGGTAGCGGCGGGGAAGATCCAAGAGATCCAGTACTTC
CDR3 protein: CSAPIGGVAAGKIQEIQYF

V gene: TRBV20-1
D gene: NA
clone size: NA
J gene: TRBJ1-2
CDR3 DNA: TGCAGTGCTAGAGATTTTTTACAGTCCTATGGCTACACCTTC
CDR3 protein: CSARDFLQSYGYTF

V gene: TRBV19
D gene: NA
clone size: many
J gene: TRBJ2-5
CDR3 DNA: TGTGCCAGTAGTCCGAGGGACGGTCGAGGGGAGACCCAGTACTTC
CDR3 protein: CASSPRDGRGETQYF

V gene: TRBV15
D gene: NA
clone size: NA
J gene: TRBJ2-7
CDR3 DNA: TGTGCCACCAGCAGAGAGGGGGTCTACGAGCAGTACTTC
CDR3 protein: CATSREGVYEQYF

V gene: TRBV9
D gene: NA
clone size: NA
J gene: TRBJ2-7
CDR3 DNA: TGTGCCAGCAGTGCTACTGACGGAGTCTACGAGCAGTACTTC
CDR3 protein: CASSATDGVYEQYF

V gene: TRBV7-8
D gene: NA
clone size: few
J gene: TRBJ1-1
CDR3 DNA: TGTGCCAGCAGTCAGACAGGAGAGAACACTGAAGCTTTCTTT
CDR3 protein: CASSQTGENTEAFF

V gene: TRBV7-6
D gene: NA
clone size: NA
J gene: TRBJ1-1
CDR3 DNA: TGTGCCAGCAGCTTAGACGTGTTGGGGACTGAAGCTTTCTTT
CDR3 protein: CASSLDVLGTEAFF

V gene: TRBV11-2
D gene: NA
clone size: many
J gene: TRBJ1-6
CDR3 DNA: TGTGCCAGCAGCTTCGACGTCGGTTCCACCTATAATTCACCCCTCCACTTT
CDR3 protein: CASSFDVGSTYNSPLHF